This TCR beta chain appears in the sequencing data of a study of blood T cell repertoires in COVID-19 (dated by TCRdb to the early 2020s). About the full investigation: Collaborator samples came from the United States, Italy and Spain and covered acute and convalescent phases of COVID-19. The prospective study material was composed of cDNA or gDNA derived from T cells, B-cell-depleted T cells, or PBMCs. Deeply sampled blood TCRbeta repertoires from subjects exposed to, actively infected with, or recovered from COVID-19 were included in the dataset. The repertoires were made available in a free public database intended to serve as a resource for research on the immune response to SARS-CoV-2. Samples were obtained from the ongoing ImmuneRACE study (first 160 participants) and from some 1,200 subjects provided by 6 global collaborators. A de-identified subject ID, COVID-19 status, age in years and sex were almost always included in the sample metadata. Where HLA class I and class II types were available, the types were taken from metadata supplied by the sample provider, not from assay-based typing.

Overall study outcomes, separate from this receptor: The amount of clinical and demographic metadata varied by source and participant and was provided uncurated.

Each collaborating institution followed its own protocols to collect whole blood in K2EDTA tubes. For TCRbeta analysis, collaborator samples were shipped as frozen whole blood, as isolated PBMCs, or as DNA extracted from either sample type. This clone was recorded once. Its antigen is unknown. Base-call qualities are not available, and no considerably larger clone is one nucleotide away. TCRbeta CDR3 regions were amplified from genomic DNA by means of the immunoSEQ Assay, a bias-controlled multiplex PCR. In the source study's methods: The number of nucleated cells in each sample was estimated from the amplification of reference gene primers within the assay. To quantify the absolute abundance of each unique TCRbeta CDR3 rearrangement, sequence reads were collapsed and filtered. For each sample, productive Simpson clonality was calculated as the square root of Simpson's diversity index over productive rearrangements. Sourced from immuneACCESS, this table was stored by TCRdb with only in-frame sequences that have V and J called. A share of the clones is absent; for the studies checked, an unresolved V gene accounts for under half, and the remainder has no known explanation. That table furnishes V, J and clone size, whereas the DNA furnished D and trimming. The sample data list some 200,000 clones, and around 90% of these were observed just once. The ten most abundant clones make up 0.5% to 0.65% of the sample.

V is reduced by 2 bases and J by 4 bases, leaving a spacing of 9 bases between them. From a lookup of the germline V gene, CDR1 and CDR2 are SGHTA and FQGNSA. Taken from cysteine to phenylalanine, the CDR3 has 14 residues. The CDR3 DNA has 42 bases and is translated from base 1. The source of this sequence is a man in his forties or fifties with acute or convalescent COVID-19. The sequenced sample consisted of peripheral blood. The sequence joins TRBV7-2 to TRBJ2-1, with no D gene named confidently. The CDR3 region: CASSLLTRYNEQFF. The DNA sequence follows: TGTGCCAGCAGCTTACTGACTCGATACAATGAGCAGTTCTTC.